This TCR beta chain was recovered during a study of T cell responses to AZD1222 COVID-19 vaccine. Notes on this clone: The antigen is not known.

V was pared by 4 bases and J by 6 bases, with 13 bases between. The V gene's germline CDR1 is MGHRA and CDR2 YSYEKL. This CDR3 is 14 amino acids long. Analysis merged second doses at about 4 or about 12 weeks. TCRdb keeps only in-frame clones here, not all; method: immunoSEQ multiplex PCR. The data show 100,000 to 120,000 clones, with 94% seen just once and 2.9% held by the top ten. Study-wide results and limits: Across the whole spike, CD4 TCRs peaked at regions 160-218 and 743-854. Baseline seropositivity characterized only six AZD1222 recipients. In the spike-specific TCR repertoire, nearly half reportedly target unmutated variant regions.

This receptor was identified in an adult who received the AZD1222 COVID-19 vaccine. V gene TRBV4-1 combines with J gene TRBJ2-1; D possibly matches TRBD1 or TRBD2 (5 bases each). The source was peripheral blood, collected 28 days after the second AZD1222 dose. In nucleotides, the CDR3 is TGCGCCAGCAGCCCTTCTGGGGGATTCAATGAGCAGTTCTTC. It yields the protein CASSPSGGFNEQFF.